This TCR beta chain is from a study of PD-1 blockade in classical Hodgkin lymphoma. Findings of the study overall: Causes of the repertoire differences remain undefined, possibly disease activity or prior therapy. Baseline TCR diversity was reportedly lower in newly diagnosed patients than healthy donors.

The protocol was immunoSEQ multiplex PCR, while the TCRdb copy is restricted to in-frame clones and leaves out a portion. The sample lists 25,000 to 30,000 clones, roughly 90% occurring once. Time point defined: newly diagnosed, previously untreated cHL patient sample. Magnetic negative selection served to purify CD4+ T cells out of PBMCs that had been thawed. Comparator PBMCs were from newly diagnosed, untreated classical Hodgkin lymphoma. The germline gives CDR1 MNHNY, CDR2 SVGAGI (reference sequence). Trimming cost V 7 bases and J 0 bases, with 9 bases left between them. The length of the CDR3 is 14 residues. About this clone: Its specificity is unknown.

V gene TRBV6-6 combines with J gene TRBJ2-2, with TRBD1 as a possible D gene (6 bases). This clonotype was sampled from a human donor with classical Hodgkin lymphoma. The sequenced sample was CD4+ T cells from blood. CDR3 residues: CASNRAANTGELFF. The DNA of the CDR3 is TGTGCCAGCAACAGGGCGGCGAACACCGGGGAGCTGTTTTTT.